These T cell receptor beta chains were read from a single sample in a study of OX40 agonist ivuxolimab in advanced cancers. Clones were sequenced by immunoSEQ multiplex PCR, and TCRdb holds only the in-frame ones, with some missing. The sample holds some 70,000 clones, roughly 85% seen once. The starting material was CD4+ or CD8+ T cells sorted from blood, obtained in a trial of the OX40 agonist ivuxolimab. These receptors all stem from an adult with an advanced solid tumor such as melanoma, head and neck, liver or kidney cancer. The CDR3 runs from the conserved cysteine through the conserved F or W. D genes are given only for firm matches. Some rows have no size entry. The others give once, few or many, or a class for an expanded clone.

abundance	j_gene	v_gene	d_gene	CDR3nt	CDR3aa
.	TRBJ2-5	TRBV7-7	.	TGTGCTAGCAGCTTTGCGGTCCAAGAGACCCAGTACTTC	CASSFAVQETQYF
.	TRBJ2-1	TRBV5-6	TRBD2	TGTGCCAGCAGCTTGGGTCTGCGGGGGAGCTCCTACAATGAGCAGTTCTTC	CASSLGLRGSSYNEQFF
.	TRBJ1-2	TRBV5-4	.	TGTGCCAGCAGCTCCTTACCGGGTCCTCTAAGAACTAACTATGGCTACACCTTC	CASSSLPGPLRTNYGYTF
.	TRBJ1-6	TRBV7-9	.	TGTGCCAGCAGCTTCTCCCCCCCACTCCACTTT	CASSFSPPLHF
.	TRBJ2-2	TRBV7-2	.	TGTGCCAGCAGCCCTTCGCGGGGAACCGGGGAGCTGTTTTTT	CASSPSRGTGELFF
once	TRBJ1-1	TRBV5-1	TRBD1	TGCGCCAGCAGCTTTCAGGGGGCCCCTAACACTGAAGCTTTCTTT	CASSFQGAPNTEAFF
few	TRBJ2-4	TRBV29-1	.	TGCAGCGTTGGGCCAGTTCTAGCCAAAAACATTCAGTACTTC	CSVGPVLAKNIQYF
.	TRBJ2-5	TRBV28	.	TGTGCCAGCAGTTTGGGGGGGGCTAATCTGGAGACCCAGTACTTC	CASSLGGANLETQYF
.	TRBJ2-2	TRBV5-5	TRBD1	TGTGCCAGCAGCTTGGCCAGGTGGCAGGGGGAGAACACCGGGGAGCTGTTTTTT	CASSLARWQGENTGELFF
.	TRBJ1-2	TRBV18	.	TGTGCCAGCTCACCCTCGGGACAAACTCTTGGCTACACCTTC	CASSPSGQTLGYTF
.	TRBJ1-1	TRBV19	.	TGTGCCAGTAGGCCGGGGGGGGACCACACTGAAGCTTTCTTT	CASRPGGDHTEAFF
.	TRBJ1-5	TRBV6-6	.	TGTGCCAGCAGTTACCAGAGTCCCCCGACTCAGCCCCAGCATTTT	CASSYQSPPTQPQHF
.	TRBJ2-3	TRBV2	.	TGTGCCAGCAAGCCTCTGGTTGTTACAGATACGCAGTATTTT	CASKPLVVTDTQYF
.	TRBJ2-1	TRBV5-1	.	TGCGCCAGTACACGGGATCGTTTAGTGGGGAATGAGCAGTTCTTC	CASTRDRLVGNEQFF
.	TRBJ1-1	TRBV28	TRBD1	TGTGCCAGCAGTTATCTCAGGGGGCAAGGGACTGAAGCTTTCTTT	CASSYLRGQGTEAFF
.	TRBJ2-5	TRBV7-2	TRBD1	TGTGCCAGCAGCCTATACTCAGGCGGGACAGGGCAAGAGACCCAGTACTTC	CASSLYSGGTGQETQYF
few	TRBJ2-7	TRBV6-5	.	TGTGCCAGCAGCTCTACCGGGAATGAGCAGTACTTC	CASSSTGNEQYF
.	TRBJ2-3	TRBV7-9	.	TGTGCCAGCAGCCCAACAGCGGATACGCAGTATTTT	CASSPTADTQYF
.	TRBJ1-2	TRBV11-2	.	TGTGCCAGCAGCTCTACTACAGGATTTAAGGTCTTC	CASSSTTGFKVF
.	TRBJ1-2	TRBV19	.	TGTGCCAGTATGATGACAGGCCCTTATGGCTACACCTTC	CASMMTGPYGYTF
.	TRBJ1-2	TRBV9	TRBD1	TGTGCCAGCAGCGAACAGGGGGCAAGCGGCTACACCTTC	CASSEQGASGYTF
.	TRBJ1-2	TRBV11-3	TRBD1	TGTGCCAGCAGCGGAGGGACAGGGCGCTATGGCTACACCTTC	CASSGGTGRYGYTF